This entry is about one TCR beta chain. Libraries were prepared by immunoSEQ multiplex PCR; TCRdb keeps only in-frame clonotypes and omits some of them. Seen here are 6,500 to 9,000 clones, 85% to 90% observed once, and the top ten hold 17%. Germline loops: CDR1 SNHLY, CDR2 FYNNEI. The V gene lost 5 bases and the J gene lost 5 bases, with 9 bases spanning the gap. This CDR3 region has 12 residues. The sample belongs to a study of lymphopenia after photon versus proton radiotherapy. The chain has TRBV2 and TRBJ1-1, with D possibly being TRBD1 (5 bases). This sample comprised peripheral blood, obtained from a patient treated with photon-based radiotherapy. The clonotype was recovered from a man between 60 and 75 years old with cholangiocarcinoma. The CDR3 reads CASSPGRTEAFF. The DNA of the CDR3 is TGTGCCAGCAGTCCAGGGAGGACTGAAGCTTTCTTT.